What follows describes a single T cell receptor (beta chain). This sample is drawn from a study of T cells after posttransplantation cyclophosphamide. Trimming took 0 bases from V and 2 from J, leaving 11 bases between them. The CDR3 sequence is 15 residues long. Germline-derived CDR1 and CDR2 are SGHRS and YFSETQ. Profiled with immunoSEQ multiplex PCR; TCRdb holds only in-frame clones, not every one. The sample shows roughly 20,000 clones, around 85% of them seen only once. Methotrexate plus calcineurin inhibitor accompanied controls' myeloablative marrow transplants; sampling was 1 year later. The sequencing here drew on PBMCs, taken 362 days after allogeneic stem cell transplant with calcineurin inhibitor and methotrexate. The origin of this receptor is a female patient between 30 and 45 years old who received an allogeneic stem cell transplant from an unrelated donor, was CMV-positive, and had acute and chronic GVHD. Some of the T cells might come from the graft donor. This chain uses TRBV5-1 with TRBJ1-2; weak D call: TRBD1 (6 bases). The CDR3 protein is CASSLETGRNYGYTF. CDR3 bases: TGCGCCAGCAGCTTGGAGACAGGACGAAACTATGGCTACACCTTC. Full variable domain (missing parts from reference TRBV5-1 and TRBJ1-2): KAGVTQTPRYLIKTRGQQVTLSCSPISGHRSVSWYQQTPGQGLQFLFEYFSETQRNKGNFPGRFSGRQFSNSRSEMNVSTLELGDSALYLCASSLETGRNYGYTFGSGTRLTVV.